A single sample is the source of the 21 T cell receptor beta chains below, sequenced in a study of blood T cells in healthy people across ages. Together with a sample-barcoded 5' primer, a J-beta primer mix was included in a second PCR lasting about 7 to 11 cycles. TCRdb reprocessed the 5' RACE reads via MiXCR and lists one record per CDR3 protein. The sample consists of 1.4 million to 1.5 million distinct CDR3 sequences, 40% to 50% of them appearing once. The material sequenced was blood. The receptors were sampled from a woman younger than 30 in good health.

This chain uses TRBV7-2 with TRBJ1-1; possibly TRBD1 for D (5 bases). Germline V lookup: CDR1 SGHTA, CDR2 FQGNSA. V lost 7 bases, J lost 1 base, and 13 bases lay in between. This CDR3 is 14 amino acids long. DNA for the CDR3: TGTGCCAGCACCCGGGGGAGAGGGAACACTGAAGCTTTCTTT. Its protein is CASTRGRGNTEAFF.

This clonotype was seen a handful of times. This chain's CDR3 is CSAPLRTSSAYNEQFF. DNA of the CDR3: TGCAGTGCTCCCCTCCGGACTAGCTCAGCCTACAATGAGCAGTTCTTC. The chain links TRBV20-1 to TRBJ2-1; 8 bases are shared with TRBD2. CDR1 and CDR2 (germline): DFQATT, SNEGSKA (reference sequence). The trim removed 5 bases at V and 2 bases at J, leaving 11 bases unmatched. The CDR3 length is 16 residues.

This sequence joins TRBV2 and TRBJ2-3; D possibly corresponds to TRBD2 (7 bases). The CDR3 is made up of 16 amino acids. Trimming took off 5 bases at V and 3 bases at J, with 18 bases between the two ends. CDR1 and CDR2 (germline): SNHLY, FYNNEI. The CDR3 nucleotides read TGTGCCAGCAGTCTCCTGGGGGCGGGGGCAACAGATACGCAGTATTTT. Translation gives CASSLLGAGATDTQYF.

V is TRBV11-2 and J is TRBJ2-7; D may correspond to TRBD1 or TRBD2 (6 bases each). The CDR3 is 14 amino acids. Per the germline V gene, CDR1 is SGHAT and CDR2 is FQNNGV. The ends were cut back, 5 bases at V and 2 bases at J, with 13 bases in the middle. The CDR3 reads CASSGGLETYEQYF. The CDR3 DNA sequence: TGTGCCAGCAGCGGGGGGCTCGAGACCTACGAGCAGTACTTC. Full variable domain (outside the CDR3, taken from reference TRBV11-2 and TRBJ2-7): EAGVAQSPRYKIIEKRQSVAFWCNPISGHATLYWYQQILGQGPKLLIQFQNNGVVDDSQLPKDRFSAERLKGVDSTLKIQPAKLEDSAVYLCASSGGLETYEQYFGPGTRLTVT.

This clonotype was seen a few times. The chain joins TRBV12-3 or TRBV12-4 to TRBJ2-5; no clear D gene. CDR3 length equals 14 residues. The V and J ends lost 5 bases and 2 bases respectively, with 12 bases between them. The CDR3 reads CASSPRTVQETQYF. The CDR3 DNA reads TGTGCCAGCAGTCCCCGGACGGTGCAAGAGACCCAGTACTTC.

This clonotype appeared once. This chain joins TRBV25-1 and TRBJ2-1, with 9 positions matching TRBD2. This CDR3 has 12 residues. V was clipped by 6 bases and J by 12 bases; unmatched bases: 6. Germline assignment: CDR1 MGHDK and CDR2 SYGVNS. The CDR3 loop reads CASRESGRPQFF. In nucleotides, the CDR3 is TGTGCCAGCAGGGAAAGCGGGAGGCCGCAGTTCTTC.

In its sample, this clonotype was seen a few times. CDR3 residues: CATSDFNEQFF. CDR3 nucleotide sequence: TGTGCCACCAGTGATTTCAATGAGCAGTTCTTC. The V call is TRBV24-1, the J call TRBJ2-1; D is unclear. The V end lost 1 base, the J end lost 6 bases, and 0 bases lay between the germline ends. Germline loops: CDR1 KGHDR, CDR2 SFDVKD. CDR3 length: 11 residues.

V is TRBV20-1 and J is TRBJ1-4, with a possible D match to TRBD1 (5 bases). From germline, CDR1 is DFQATT and CDR2 SNEGSKA (reference sequence). The CDR3 runs to 17 residues. Trimming cost V 0 bases and J 1 base, with 15 bases left between them. The CDR3 nucleotides read TGCAGTGCTAGAGATAAACAGGCGCAGCTAACTAATGAAAAACTGTTTTTT. Translating gives CSARDKQAQLTNEKLFF.

V usage is TRBV4-2 and J usage is TRBJ2-7; TRBD2 matches at 7 bases. V shed 1 base and J 3 bases; nucleotides not matched to a gene: 9. The CDR3 extends over 16 amino acids. Germline values: CDR1 LGHNA, CDR2 YNFKEQ. CDR3 coding DNA: TGTGCCAGCAGCCAAGGTGGAGGCGGGAGTGGCTACGAGCAGTACTTC. It specifies CASSQGGGGSGYEQYF.

This clonotype has at least ten counts. Here the CDR3 reads CASSLGPGGADNQPQHF. The CDR3 coding sequence is TGTGCCAGCAGCTTGGGTCCAGGGGGCGCAGACAATCAGCCCCAGCATTTT. J is TRBJ1-5 and V is TRBV7-9; 8 bases fit TRBD1. Germline V gene lookup returns CDR1 SEHNR and CDR2 FQNEAQ (reference sequence). With 3 bases clipped from V and 3 bases from J, the junction kept 10 bases outside the gene matches. This CDR3 contains 17 residues.

This clonotype was seen more than once but under ten times. V is TRBV29-1 and J is TRBJ1-1; no clear D. V was trimmed by 0 bases and J by 10 bases, leaving 12 bases between them. The CDR3 contains 12 residues. The germline CDR1 and CDR2 sequences are SQVTM and ANQGSEA. The CDR3 sequence: CSVEDGATGAFF. CDR3 coding DNA: TGCAGCGTTGAAGATGGAGCGACCGGAGCTTTCTTT.

The chain has TRBV20-1 and TRBJ2-7, with TRBD2 matching 11 bases. Germline V lookup: CDR1 DFQATT, CDR2 SNEGSKA (reference sequence). The CDR3 runs 18 residues. The V and J ends lost 0 bases and 2 bases, in that order; junction bases with no gene match: 12. This CDR3 reads CSARDSLAGGPITYEQYF. DNA of the CDR3: TGCAGTGCTAGAGATAGCCTAGCGGGGGGCCCTATTACCTACGAGCAGTACTTC.

The V and J genes are TRBV20-1 and TRBJ2-1; D perhaps matches TRBD2 (6 bases). CDR1 and CDR2 (germline): DFQATT, SNEGSKA (reference sequence). This CDR3 is 16 amino acids long. The V and J ends lost 6 bases and 6 bases respectively, with 24 bases between them. CDR3 protein: CSATGVLAGGSNEQFF. The CDR3 region has the DNA TGCAGTGCAACCGGTGTACTAGCAGGTGGATCCAATGAGCAGTTCTTC.

J is TRBJ2-1 and V is TRBV9, with D unresolved. The V end was cut by 3 bases, the J end by 5 bases, with 6 bases between. The CDR3 contains 12 residues. The germline gives CDR1 SGDLS, CDR2 YYNGEE. CDR3 coding DNA: TGTGCCAGCAGCGCACATGACAATGAGCAGTTCTTC. Its protein product is CASSAHDNEQFF.

The V call is TRBV19, the J call TRBJ2-3, with 10 bases matching TRBD2. This CDR3 is built from 15 residues. Germline V gene data show CDR1 as LNHDA and CDR2 as SQIVND (reference sequence). The J segment lost 3 bases and the V segment lost 3 bases, leaving 3 bases of the junction unmatched. The chain's CDR3 is CASSMIAGGTDTQYF. The CDR3, as DNA: TGTGCCAGTAGTATGATAGCGGGAGGAACAGATACGCAGTATTTT.

This chain joins TRBV5-1 and TRBJ2-5; 9 nucleotides agree with TRBD2. The DNA matches TRBJ2-7 better at its end, which makes the J call doubtful. CDR3 size: 15 residues. Germline V gives CDR1 SGHRS, CDR2 YFSETQ. Here the CDR3 DNA reads TGCGCCAGCAGCTTGGGTTCTAGCGGGGTATACGAGCAGTACTTC. Protein product: CASSLGSSGVYEQYF.

This clonotype appeared a few times. The chain couples TRBV28 to TRBJ2-4; 8 bases are a match to TRBD1. The CDR3 has 15 amino acids. V was clipped by 3 bases and J by 1 base; unmatched bases: 2. Germline CDR1 is MDHEN and CDR2 is SYDVKM. CDR3 region: CASSFRQGAKNIQYF. The DNA of the CDR3 is TGTGCCAGCAGTTTCCGACAGGGGGCCAAAAACATTCAGTACTTC.

The chain carries TRBV7-2 and TRBJ2-5; 10 bases match TRBD2. There are 18 residues in the CDR3. Germline-derived CDR1 and CDR2 are SGHTA and FQGNSA. Losses at the gene ends were 4 bases for V and 2 bases for J; bases not matched to a gene: 13. The CDR3 nucleotides read TGTGCCAGCAGCTCGATTAGCGGGGGGAGGACTGGGCAAGAGACCCAGTACTTC. Its protein is CASSSISGGRTGQETQYF. Filled out from reference TRBV7-2 and TRBJ2-5, the complete variable domain reads GAGVSQSPSNKVTEKGKDVELRCDPISGHTALYWYRQSLGQGLEFLIYFQGNSAPDKSGLPSDRFSAERTGGSVSTLTIQRTQQEDSAVYLCASSSISGGRTGQETQYFGPGTRLLVL.

The chain has TRBV28 and TRBJ2-5, with D possibly being TRBD1 (6 bases). The CDR3 is 12 amino acids. Trimming stripped 8 bases from V and 4 bases from J, with 11 bases between. Germline CDR1 MDHEN, CDR2 SYDVKM. In nucleotides, the CDR3 is TGTGCCAGCCAGGGGCACGGAGAGACCCAGTACTTC. Translation gives CASQGHGETQYF.

V and J are TRBV29-1 and TRBJ1-2; D uncertain. With 7 bases removed from V and 0 bases from J, the gap between germline ends came to 12 bases. CDR1 is SQVTM and CDR2 is ANQGSEA in the germline V gene. The CDR3 length is 13 residues. DNA of the CDR3: TGCAGCGCAGATAAGGCAACTAACTATGGCTACACCTTC. Translated: CSADKATNYGYTF.

V gene TRBV29-1 combines with J gene TRBJ2-2; D not resolved. The CDR3 is made up of 13 amino acids. Germline lookup yields CDR1 SQVTM and CDR2 ANQGSEA. The V and J ends lost 3 bases and 3 bases respectively, with 8 bases between them. The chain's CDR3 is CSVDHGYTGELFF. The CDR3 DNA sequence: TGCAGCGTTGATCACGGGTACACCGGGGAGCTGTTTTTT.